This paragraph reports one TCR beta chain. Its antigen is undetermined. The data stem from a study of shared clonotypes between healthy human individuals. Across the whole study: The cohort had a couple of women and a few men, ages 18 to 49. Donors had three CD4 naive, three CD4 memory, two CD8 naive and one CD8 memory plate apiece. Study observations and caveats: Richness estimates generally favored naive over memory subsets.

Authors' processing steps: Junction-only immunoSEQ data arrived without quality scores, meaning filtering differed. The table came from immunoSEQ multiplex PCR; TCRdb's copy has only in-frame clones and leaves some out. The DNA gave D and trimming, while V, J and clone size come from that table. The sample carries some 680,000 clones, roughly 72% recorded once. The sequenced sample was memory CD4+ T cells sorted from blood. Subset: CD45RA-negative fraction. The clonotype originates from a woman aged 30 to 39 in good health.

CDR3 residues: CASSPWGGGTDTQYF. DNA for the CDR3: TGTGCCAGCAGCCCCTGGGGCGGTGGCACAGATACGCAGTATTTT. V usage is TRBV6-6 and J usage is TRBJ2-3, with TRBD1 as a possible D gene (5 bases). V shed 6 bases and J shed 1 base, with 14 bases lying between them. CDR3 length equals 15 residues. The germline CDR1 and CDR2 sequences are MNHNY and SVGAGI (reference sequence).